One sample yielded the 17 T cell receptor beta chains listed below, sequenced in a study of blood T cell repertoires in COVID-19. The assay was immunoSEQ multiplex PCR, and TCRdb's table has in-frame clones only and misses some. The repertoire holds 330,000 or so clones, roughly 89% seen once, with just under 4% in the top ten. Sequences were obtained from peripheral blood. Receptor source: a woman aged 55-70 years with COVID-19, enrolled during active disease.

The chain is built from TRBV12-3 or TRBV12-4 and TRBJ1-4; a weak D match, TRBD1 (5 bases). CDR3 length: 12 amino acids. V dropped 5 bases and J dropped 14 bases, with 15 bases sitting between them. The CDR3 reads CASSLLGGRLFF. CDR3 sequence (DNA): TGTGCCAGCAGTCTCCTGGGGGGAAGGCTGTTTTTT.

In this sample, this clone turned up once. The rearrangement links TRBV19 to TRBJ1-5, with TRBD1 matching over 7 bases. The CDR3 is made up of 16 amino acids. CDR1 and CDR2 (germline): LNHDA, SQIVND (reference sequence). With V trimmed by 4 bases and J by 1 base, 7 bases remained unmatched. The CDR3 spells CASSTLQGRSNQPQHF. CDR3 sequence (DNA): TGTGCCAGTAGTACCCTACAGGGGAGGAGCAATCAGCCCCAGCATTTT.

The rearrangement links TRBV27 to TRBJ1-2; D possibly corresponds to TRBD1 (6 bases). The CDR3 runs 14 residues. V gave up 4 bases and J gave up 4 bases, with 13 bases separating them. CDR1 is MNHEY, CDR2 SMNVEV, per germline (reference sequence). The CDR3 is CASSSRGAFYGYTF. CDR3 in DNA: TGTGCCAGCAGTTCCAGGGGCGCCTTCTATGGCTACACCTTC.

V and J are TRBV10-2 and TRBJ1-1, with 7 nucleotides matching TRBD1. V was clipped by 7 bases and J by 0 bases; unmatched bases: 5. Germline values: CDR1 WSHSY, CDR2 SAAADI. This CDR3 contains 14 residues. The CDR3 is CASKPGQMNTEAFF. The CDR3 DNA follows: TGCGCCAGCAAACCGGGACAGATGAACACTGAAGCTTTCTTT.

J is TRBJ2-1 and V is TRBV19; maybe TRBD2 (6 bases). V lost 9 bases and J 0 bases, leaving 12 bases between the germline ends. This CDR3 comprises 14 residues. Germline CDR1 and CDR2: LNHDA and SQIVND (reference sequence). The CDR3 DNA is TGTGCCAGCTCCGGGACTTCCTCCTACAATGAGCAGTTCTTC. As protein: CASSGTSSYNEQFF. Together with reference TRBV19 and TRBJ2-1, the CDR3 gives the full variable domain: DGGITQSPKYLFRKEGQNVTLSCEQNLNHDAMYWYRQDPGQGLRLIYYSQIVNDFQKGDIAEGYSVSREKKESFPLTVTSAQKNPTAFYLCASSGTSSYNEQFFGPGTRLTVL.

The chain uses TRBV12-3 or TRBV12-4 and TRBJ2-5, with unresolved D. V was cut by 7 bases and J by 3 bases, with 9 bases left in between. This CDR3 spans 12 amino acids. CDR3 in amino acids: CASTYREETQYF. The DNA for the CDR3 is TGTGCCAGCACCTATCGGGAAGAGACCCAGTACTTC.

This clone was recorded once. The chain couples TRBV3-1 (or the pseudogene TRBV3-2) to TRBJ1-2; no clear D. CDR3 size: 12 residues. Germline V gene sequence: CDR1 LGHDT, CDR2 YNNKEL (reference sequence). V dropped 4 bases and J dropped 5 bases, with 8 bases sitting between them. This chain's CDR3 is CASSLAGYGYTF. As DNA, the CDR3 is TGTGCCAGCAGCCTAGCGGGATATGGCTACACCTTC.

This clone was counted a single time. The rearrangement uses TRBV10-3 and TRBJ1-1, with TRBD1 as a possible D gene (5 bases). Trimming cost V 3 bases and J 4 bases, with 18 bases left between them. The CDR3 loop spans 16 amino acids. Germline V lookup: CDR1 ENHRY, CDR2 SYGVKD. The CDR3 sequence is CAISDLGLPTGTEAFF. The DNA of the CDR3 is TGTGCCATCAGTGACTTGGGACTACCCACGGGCACTGAAGCTTTCTTT.

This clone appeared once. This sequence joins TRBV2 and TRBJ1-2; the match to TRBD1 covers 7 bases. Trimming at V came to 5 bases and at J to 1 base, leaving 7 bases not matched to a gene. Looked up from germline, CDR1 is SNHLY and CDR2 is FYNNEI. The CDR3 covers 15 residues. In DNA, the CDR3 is TGTGCCAGCAGTTCACAGGGGCCTTATAACTATGGCTACACCTTC. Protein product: CASSSQGPYNYGYTF. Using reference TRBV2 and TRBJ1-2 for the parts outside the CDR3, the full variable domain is EPEVTQTPSHQVTQMGQEVILRCVPISNHLYFYWYRQILGQKVEFLVSFYNNEISEKSEIFDDQFSVERPDGSNFTLKIRSTKLEDSAMYFCASSSQGPYNYGYTFGSGTRLTVV.

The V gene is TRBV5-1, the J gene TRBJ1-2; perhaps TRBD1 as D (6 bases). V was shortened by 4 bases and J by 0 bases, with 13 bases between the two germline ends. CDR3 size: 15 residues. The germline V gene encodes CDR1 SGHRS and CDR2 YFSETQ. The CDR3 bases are TGCGCCAGCAGCCAGGCCGGGGGGCCTAACTATGGCTACACCTTC. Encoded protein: CASSQAGGPNYGYTF.

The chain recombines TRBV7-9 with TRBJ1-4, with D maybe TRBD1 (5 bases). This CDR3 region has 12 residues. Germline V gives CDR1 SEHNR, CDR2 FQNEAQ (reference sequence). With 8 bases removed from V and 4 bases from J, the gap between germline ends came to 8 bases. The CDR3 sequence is CASGGINEKLFF. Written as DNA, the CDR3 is TGTGCCAGCGGGGGGATTAATGAAAAACTGTTTTTT.

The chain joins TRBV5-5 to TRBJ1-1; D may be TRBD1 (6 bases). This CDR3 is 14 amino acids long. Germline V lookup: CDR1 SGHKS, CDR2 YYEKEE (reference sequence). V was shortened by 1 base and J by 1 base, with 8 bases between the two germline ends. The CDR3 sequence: CASSLSGENTEAFF. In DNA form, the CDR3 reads TGTGCCAGCAGCTTGTCAGGGGAGAACACTGAAGCTTTCTTT.

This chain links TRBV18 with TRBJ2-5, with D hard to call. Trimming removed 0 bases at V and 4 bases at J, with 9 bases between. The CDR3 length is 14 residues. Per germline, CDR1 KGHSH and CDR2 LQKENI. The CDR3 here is CASSPPRGRETQYF. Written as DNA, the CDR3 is TGTGCCAGCTCACCACCTAGAGGTCGAGAGACCCAGTACTTC.

For the CDR3, the DNA is TGCAGCGTTGATGGGGCGACTGATAACTATGGCTACACCTTC. It encodes CSVDGATDNYGYTF. The rearrangement links TRBV29-1 to TRBJ1-2; maybe TRBD1 (5 bases). The CDR3 covers 14 residues. CDR1 and CDR2 (germline): SQVTM, ANQGSEA. The V end lost 3 bases, the J end lost 1 base, and 12 bases lay between the germline ends.

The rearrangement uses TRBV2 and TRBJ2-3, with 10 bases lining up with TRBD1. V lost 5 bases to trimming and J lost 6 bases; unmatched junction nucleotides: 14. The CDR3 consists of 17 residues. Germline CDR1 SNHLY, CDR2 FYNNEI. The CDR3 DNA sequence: TGTGCCAGCAGTCCGGGACAGGGGCTACCTCTAGGGGATACGCAGTATTTT. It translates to CASSPGQGLPLGDTQYF. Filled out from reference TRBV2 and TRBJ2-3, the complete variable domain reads EPEVTQTPSHQVTQMGQEVILRCVPISNHLYFYWYRQILGQKVEFLVSFYNNEISEKSEIFDDQFSVERPDGSNFTLKIRSTKLEDSAMYFCASSPGQGLPLGDTQYFGPGTRLTVL.

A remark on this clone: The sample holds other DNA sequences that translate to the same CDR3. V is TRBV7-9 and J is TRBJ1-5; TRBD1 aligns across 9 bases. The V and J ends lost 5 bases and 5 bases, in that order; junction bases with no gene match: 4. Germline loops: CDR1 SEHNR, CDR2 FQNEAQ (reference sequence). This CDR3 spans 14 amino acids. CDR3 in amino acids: CASSRDRGDQPQHF. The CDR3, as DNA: TGTGCCAGCAGCAGAGACAGGGGGGATCAGCCCCAGCATTTT.

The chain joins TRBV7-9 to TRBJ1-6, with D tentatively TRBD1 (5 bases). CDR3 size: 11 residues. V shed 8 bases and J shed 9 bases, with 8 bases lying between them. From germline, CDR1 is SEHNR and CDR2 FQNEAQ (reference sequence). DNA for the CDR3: TGTGCCAGCCAGGGAGGTTCACCCCTCCACTTT. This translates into CASQGGSPLHF. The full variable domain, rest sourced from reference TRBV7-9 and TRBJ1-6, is DTGVSQNPRHKITKRGQNVTFRCDPISEHNRLYWYRQTLGQGPEFLTYFQNEAQLEKSRLLSDRFSAERPKGSFSTLEIQRTEQGDSAMYLCASQGGSPLHFGNGTRLTVT.